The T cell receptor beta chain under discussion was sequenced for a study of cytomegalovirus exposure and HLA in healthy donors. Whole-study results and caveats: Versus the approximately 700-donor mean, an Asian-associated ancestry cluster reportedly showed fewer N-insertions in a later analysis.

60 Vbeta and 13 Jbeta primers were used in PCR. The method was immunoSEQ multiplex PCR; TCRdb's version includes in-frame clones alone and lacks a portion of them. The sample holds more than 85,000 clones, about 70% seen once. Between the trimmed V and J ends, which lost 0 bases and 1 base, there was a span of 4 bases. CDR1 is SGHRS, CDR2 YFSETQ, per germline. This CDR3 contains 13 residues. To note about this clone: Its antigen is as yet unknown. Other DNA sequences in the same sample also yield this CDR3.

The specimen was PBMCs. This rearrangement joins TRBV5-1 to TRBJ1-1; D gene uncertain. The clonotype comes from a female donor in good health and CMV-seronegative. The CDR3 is CASSLDRNTEAFF. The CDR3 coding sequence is TGCGCCAGCAGCTTGGACAGGAACACTGAAGCTTTCTTT.